This TCR beta chain stems from a study of T-cell memory formation after mild COVID-19. On the study more broadly: Largely, the TCR clusters proved donor specific.

CDR1 and CDR2 (germline): MNHEY, SVGEGT. This CDR3 region has 13 residues. The germline V and J ends were trimmed by 2 bases and 6 bases, with 7 bases remaining between them. With respect to this clonotype: Its antigen remains unidentified.

Study outcomes and limitations: Later expanders leaned CD4+, whereas day 15 to 85 contracting clones were balanced CD4/CD8. Researchers could not confirm that second-wave clones peaking on day 37 targeted SARS-CoV-2.

The TCR alpha and TCR beta cDNA libraries, bearing sample barcodes and UMIs, were generated by 5'RACE using constant-segment primers. One entry per CDR3 protein, called by TCRdb with MiXCR from the 5' RACE reads. The profile shows some 130,000 distinct CDR3 sequences, about 23% of them singletons. The TCR sequence derives from an adult woman who had mild COVID-19 (a few samples of this study predate the infection). Cell type and time point are not known. This chain uses TRBV6-2 or TRBV6-3 with TRBJ2-2, with D perhaps matching TRBD2 (6 bases). Material: PBMCs or a T cell subset sorted from them (not recorded which). The CDR3 here is CASSYGEAGELFF. Written as DNA, the CDR3 is TGTGCCAGCAGTTACGGGGAGGCCGGGGAGCTGTTTTTT.